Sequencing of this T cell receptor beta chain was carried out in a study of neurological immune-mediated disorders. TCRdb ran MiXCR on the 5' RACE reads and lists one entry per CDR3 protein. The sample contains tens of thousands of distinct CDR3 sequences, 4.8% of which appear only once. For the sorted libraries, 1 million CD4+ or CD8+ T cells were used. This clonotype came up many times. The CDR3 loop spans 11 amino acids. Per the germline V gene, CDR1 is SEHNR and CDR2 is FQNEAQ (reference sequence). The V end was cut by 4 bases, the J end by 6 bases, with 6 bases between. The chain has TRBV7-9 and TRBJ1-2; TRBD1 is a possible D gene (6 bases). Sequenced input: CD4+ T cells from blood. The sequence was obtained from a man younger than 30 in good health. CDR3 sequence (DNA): TGTGCCAGCAGCTCAGGGGATGGCTACACCTTC. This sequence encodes CASSSGDGYTF.